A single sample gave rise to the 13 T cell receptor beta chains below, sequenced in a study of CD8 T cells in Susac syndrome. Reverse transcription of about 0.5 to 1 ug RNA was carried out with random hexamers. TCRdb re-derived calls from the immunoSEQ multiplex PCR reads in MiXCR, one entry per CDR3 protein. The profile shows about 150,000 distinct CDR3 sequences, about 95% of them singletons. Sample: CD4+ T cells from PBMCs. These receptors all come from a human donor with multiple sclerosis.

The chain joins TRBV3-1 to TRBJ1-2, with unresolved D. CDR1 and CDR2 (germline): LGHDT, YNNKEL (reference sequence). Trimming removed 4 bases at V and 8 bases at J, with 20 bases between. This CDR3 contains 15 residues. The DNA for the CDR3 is TGTGCCAGCAGCCGAGACGCTCTAGGTATATCGGGCTACACCTTC. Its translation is CASSRDALGISGYTF.

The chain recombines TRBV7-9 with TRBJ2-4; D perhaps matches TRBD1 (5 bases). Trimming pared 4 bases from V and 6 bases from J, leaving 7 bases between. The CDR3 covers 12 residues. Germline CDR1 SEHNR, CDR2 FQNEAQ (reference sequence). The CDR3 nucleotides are TGTGCCAGCAGCTCCACAGGAAACATTCAGTACTTC. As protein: CASSSTGNIQYF.

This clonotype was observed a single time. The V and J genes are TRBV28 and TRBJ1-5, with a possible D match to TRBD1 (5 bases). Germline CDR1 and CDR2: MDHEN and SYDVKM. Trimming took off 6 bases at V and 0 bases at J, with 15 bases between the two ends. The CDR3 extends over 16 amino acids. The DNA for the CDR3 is TGTGCCAGCAGGCCGGATCGACAGTTTAGCAATCAGCCCCAGCATTTT. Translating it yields CASRPDRQFSNQPQHF.

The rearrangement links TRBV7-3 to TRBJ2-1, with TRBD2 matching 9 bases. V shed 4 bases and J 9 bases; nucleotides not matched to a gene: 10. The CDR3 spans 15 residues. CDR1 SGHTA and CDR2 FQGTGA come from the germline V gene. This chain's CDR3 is CASSSPGLAGREQFF. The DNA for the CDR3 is TGTGCCAGCAGCTCTCCGGGACTAGCCGGTCGTGAGCAGTTCTTC.

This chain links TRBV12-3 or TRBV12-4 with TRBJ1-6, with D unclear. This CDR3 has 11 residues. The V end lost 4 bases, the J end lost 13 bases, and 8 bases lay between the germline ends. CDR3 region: CASSSSGPLHF. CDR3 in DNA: TGTGCCAGCAGTTCCTCCGGGCCCCTCCACTTT.

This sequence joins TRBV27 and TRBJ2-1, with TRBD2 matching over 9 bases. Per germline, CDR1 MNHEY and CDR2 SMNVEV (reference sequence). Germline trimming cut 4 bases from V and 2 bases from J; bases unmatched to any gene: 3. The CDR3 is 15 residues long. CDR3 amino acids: CASSSLAGAYNEQFF. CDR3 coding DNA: TGTGCCAGCAGTTCCTTAGCGGGGGCCTACAATGAGCAGTTCTTC.

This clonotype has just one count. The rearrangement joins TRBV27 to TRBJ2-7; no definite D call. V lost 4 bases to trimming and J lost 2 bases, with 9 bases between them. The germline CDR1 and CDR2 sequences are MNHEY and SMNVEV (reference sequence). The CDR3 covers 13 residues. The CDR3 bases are TGTGCCAGCAGTTCCAGGTTAGCCTACGAGCAGTACTTC. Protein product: CASSSRLAYEQYF.

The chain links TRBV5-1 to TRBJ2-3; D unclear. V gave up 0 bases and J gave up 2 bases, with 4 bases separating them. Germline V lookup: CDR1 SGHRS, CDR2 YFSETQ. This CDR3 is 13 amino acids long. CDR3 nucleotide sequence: TGCGCCAGCAGCTTGGACAACACAGATACGCAGTATTTT. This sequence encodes CASSLDNTDTQYF.

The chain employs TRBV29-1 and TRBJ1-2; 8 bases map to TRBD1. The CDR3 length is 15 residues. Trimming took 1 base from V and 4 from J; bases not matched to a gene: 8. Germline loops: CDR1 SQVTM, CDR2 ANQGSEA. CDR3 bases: TGCAGCGTTGAAGGGGGACAGGACAATTCCTATGGCTACACCTTC. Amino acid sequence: CSVEGGQDNSYGYTF.

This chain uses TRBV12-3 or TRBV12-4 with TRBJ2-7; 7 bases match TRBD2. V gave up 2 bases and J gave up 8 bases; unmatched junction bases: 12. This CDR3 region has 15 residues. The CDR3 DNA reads TGTGCCAGCAGTTTACCGGGGGGAAAATGGTCGAAGCAGTACTTC. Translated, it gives CASSLPGGKWSKQYF.

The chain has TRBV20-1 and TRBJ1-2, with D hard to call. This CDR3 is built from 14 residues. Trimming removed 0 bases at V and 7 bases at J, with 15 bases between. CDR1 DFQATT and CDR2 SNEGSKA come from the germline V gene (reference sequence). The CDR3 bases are TGCAGTGCTAGAGATCTGGGCTCTGTTGGTGGCTACACCTTC. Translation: CSARDLGSVGGYTF.

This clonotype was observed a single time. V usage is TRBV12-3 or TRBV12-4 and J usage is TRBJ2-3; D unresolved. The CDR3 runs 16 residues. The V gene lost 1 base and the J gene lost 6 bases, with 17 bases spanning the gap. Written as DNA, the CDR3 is TGTGCCAGCAGTTTAGTTACTATTGGAGCGCCGGATACGCAGTATTTT. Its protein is CASSLVTIGAPDTQYF.

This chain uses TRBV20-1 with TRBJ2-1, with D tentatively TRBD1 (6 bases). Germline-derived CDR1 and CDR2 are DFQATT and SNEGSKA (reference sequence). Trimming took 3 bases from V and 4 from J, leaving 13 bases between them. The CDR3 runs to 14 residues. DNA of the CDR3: TGCAGTGCTAGCAGGGGTTTGGGGTACAATGAGCAGTTCTTC. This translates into CSASRGLGYNEQFF.